The sequence of this T cell receptor beta chain was determined in a study of shared clonotypes between healthy human individuals. Study conclusions and caveats: Depth of sequencing was expected to influence donor clonotype sharing.

This CDR3 is built from 15 residues. V dropped 5 bases and J dropped 4; count of bases not matched to a gene: 6. From germline, CDR1 is MGHRA and CDR2 YSYEKL. Terminally differentiated effector memory CD45RA+ cells were excluded by CCR7 positive selection of CD45RO-negative cells. The donors were all Caucasian adults (living in Nashville, Tennessee). Notes on this clone: Its antigen remains unknown.

In the study's own analysis: Because ImmunoSEQ provided only junction sequences with no quality scores, the filtering differed. Data came from immunoSEQ multiplex PCR; TCRdb stores just in-frame clones and leaves some out. V and J calls and clone size follow that table, whereas D and trimming were derived from the DNA. The data show approximately 2,000,000 clones, 90% to 95% seen once. The material sequenced was naive CD8+ T cells from PBMCs. This TCR was recovered from a man between 18 and 29 years old in good health. Some clones in this sample may be carry-over from other donors' samples. The gene calls are TRBV4-1 and TRBJ2-3; 10 bases match TRBD1. The CDR3 nucleotides read TGCGCCAGCAGCGGCCGGGACAGGGGTCCAGATACGCAGTATTTT. The encoded protein is CASSGRDRGPDTQYF.